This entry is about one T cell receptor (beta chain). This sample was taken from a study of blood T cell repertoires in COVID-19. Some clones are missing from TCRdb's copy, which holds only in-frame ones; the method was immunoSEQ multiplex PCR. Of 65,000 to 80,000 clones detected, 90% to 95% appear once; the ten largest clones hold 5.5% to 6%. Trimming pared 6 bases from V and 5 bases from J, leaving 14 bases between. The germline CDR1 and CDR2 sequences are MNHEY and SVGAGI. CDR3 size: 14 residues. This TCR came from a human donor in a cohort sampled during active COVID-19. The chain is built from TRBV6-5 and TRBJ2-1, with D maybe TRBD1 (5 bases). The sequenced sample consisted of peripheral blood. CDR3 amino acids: CASRDGRGNNEQFF. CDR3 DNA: TGTGCCAGCAGAGACGGAAGGGGCAACAATGAGCAGTTCTTC.